Presented here are 17 T cell receptor beta chains from one specimen sequenced in a study of blood T cell repertoires in COVID-19. Produced via immunoSEQ multiplex PCR; TCRdb's table is partial and in-frame only. The table records about 160,000 clones, over 65% of them present only once. The specimen sequenced was peripheral blood. These receptors all come from a man aged 60 to 75 with acute or convalescent COVID-19.

The CDR3: CASSPTSGATDTQYF. The CDR3 nucleotides are TGCGCCAGCAGCCCCACTAGCGGGGCTACAGATACGCAGTATTTT. This chain connects TRBV5-1 to TRBJ2-3; 10 bases align to TRBD2. Germline CDR1 and CDR2: SGHRS and YFSETQ. CDR3 length: 15 amino acids. Losses at the gene ends were 4 bases for V and 3 bases for J; bases not matched to a gene: 5.

V is TRBV30 and J is TRBJ1-2, with 8 positions matching TRBD1. Trimming at V came to 5 bases and at J to 5 bases, leaving 10 bases not matched to a gene. This CDR3 contains 14 residues. Germline assignment: CDR1 GTSNPN and CDR2 SVGIG (reference sequence). DNA of the CDR3: TGTGCCTGGGAAAACAGGGGGACCTATTATGGCTACACCTTC. It is translated as CAWENRGTYYGYTF.

This clone appeared a single time. The chain recombines TRBV4-3 with TRBJ1-2; TRBD1 matches at 7 bases. There are 16 residues in the CDR3. Per the germline V gene, CDR1 is LGHNA and CDR2 is YSLEER. J gave up 3 bases and V 3 bases, and 10 bases lay outside the gene matches. CDR3 loop: CASSQGLGGWDYGYTF. CDR3 nucleotide sequence: TGCGCCAGCAGCCAGGGGCTAGGGGGCTGGGACTATGGCTACACCTTC.

This chain joins TRBV12-5 and TRBJ2-1; 10 bases agree with TRBD1. Losses at the gene ends were 5 bases for V and 6 bases for J; bases not matched to a gene: 13. Germline V gene sequence: CDR1 LGHNT, CDR2 FRNRAP. This CDR3 is 17 amino acids long. This CDR3 reads CASGLVGIRDRGNEQFF. The CDR3 bases are TGTGCTAGTGGTCTTGTGGGGATCCGGGACAGGGGCAATGAGCAGTTCTTC.

The chain employs TRBV7-2 and TRBJ1-2, with 8 bases that match TRBD1. Germline V gene sequence: CDR1 SGHTA, CDR2 FQGNSA. The CDR3 runs 15 residues. Trimming at V came to 5 bases and at J to 0 bases, leaving 5 bases not matched to a gene. For the CDR3, the DNA is TGTGCCAGCAGCGCTTGGACAGGGTCTAACTATGGCTACACCTTC. Protein sequence: CASSAWTGSNYGYTF.

The chain is built from TRBV18 and TRBJ1-1; D remains unclear. Trimming stripped 2 bases from V and 5 bases from J, with 12 bases between. CDR3 length: 14 amino acids. CDR1 and CDR2 from the germline V gene are KGHSH and LQKENI. Here the CDR3 reads CASSPGMGRTEAFF. CDR3 sequence (DNA): TGTGCCAGCTCACCAGGAATGGGGAGGACTGAAGCTTTCTTT.

A few counts support this clone. V usage is TRBV24-1 and J usage is TRBJ2-2; unclear D gene. This CDR3 contains 13 residues. Germline V CDR1 and CDR2: KGHDR, SFDVKD. V lost 6 bases, J lost 3 bases, and 7 bases lay in between. The CDR3 sequence is CATSIAYTGELFF. In DNA form, the CDR3 reads TGTGCCACCAGTATCGCGTACACCGGGGAGCTGTTTTTT.

The rearrangement uses TRBV9 and TRBJ2-7; TRBD2 matches at 11 bases. CDR3 size: 16 residues. With 0 bases clipped from V and 3 bases from J, the junction kept 5 bases outside the gene matches. From germline, CDR1 is SGDLS and CDR2 YYNGEE. The CDR3 DNA sequence: TGTGCCAGCAGCGTAGGAGGGACTAGCGGTAACTACGAGCAGTACTTC. Translation: CASSVGGTSGNYEQYF.

V and J are TRBV18 and TRBJ1-2; 12 nucleotides agree with TRBD1. CDR3 length: 16 amino acids. The V and J ends lost 5 bases and 6 bases, in that order; junction bases with no gene match: 10. Germline V CDR1 and CDR2: KGHSH, LQKENI. In DNA, the CDR3 is TGTGCCAGCTCATCTGGGGGACAGGGGGCAGGGGATGGCTACACCTTC. Protein sequence: CASSSGGQGAGDGYTF.

The J gene is TRBJ2-3, the V gene TRBV25-1; TRBD2 matches 7 bases. Trimming cost V 3 bases and J 1 base; bases outside gene matches: 7. The CDR3 has 16 amino acids. Germline V lookup: CDR1 MGHDK, CDR2 SYGVNS. CDR3 residues: CASSDPSTSRTDTQYF. The DNA of the CDR3 is TGTGCCAGCAGTGACCCCTCGACTAGCCGCACAGATACGCAGTATTTT.

The genes are TRBV12-3 or TRBV12-4 and TRBJ1-1; D is uncertain. The V and J ends lost 8 bases and 4 bases respectively, with 11 bases between them. The CDR3 has 12 residues. The CDR3 region is CASGWASTEAFF. In DNA, the CDR3 is TGTGCCAGCGGGTGGGCGAGCACTGAAGCTTTCTTT.

This chain links TRBV7-2 with TRBJ1-4; 10 bases map to TRBD1. V lost 6 bases, J lost 7 bases, and 5 bases stayed unmatched. CDR1 and CDR2 (germline): SGHTA, FQGNSA. The CDR3 contains 14 residues. The CDR3 sequence: CASRTGQGSEKLFF. The CDR3 DNA reads TGTGCCAGCAGAACGGGACAGGGGAGTGAAAAACTGTTTTTT. Full variable domain (rest looked up from reference TRBV7-2 and TRBJ1-4): GAGVSQSPSNKVTEKGKDVELRCDPISGHTALYWYRQSLGQGLEFLIYFQGNSAPDKSGLPSDRFSAERTGGSVSTLTIQRTQQEDSAVYLCASRTGQGSEKLFFGSGTQLSVL.

The chain employs TRBV27 and TRBJ2-1; D is unclear. V was pared by 0 bases and J by 0 bases, with 6 bases between. The germline CDR1 and CDR2 sequences are MNHEY and SMNVEV (reference sequence). There are 15 residues in the CDR3. DNA for the CDR3: TGTGCCAGCAGTTTATCCGCCAGCTCCTACAATGAGCAGTTCTTC. This gives the protein CASSLSASSYNEQFF.

This clone showed up just once. The V gene is TRBV18, the J gene TRBJ2-7; maybe TRBD1 (5 bases). CDR1 is KGHSH and CDR2 is LQKENI in the germline V gene. V gave up 3 bases and J gave up 3 bases, with 9 bases separating them. The length of the CDR3 is 13 residues. The CDR3 nucleotides read TGTGCCAGCTCACCCTCTGACAGCTACGAGCAGTACTTC. Encoded protein: CASSPSDSYEQYF.

This rearrangement joins TRBV18 to TRBJ2-3; a possible D gene is TRBD1 (6 bases). V was cut by 5 bases and J by 5 bases, with 8 bases left in between. CDR3 length equals 12 residues. The germline gives CDR1 KGHSH, CDR2 LQKENI. CDR3 in amino acids: CASSTGLDTQYF. CDR3 nucleotides: TGTGCCAGCTCAACAGGGCTAGATACGCAGTATTTT.

This chain joins TRBV27 and TRBJ2-1; D unclear. CDR1 and CDR2 from the germline V gene are MNHEY and SMNVEV (reference sequence). The CDR3 sequence is 11 residues long. The V and J ends lost 7 bases and 7 bases respectively, with 8 bases between them. CDR3 sequence: CASTYGNEQFF. In DNA form, the CDR3 reads TGTGCCAGCACCTACGGGAATGAGCAGTTCTTC.

The chain carries TRBV5-5 and TRBJ1-4; no definite D call. Trimming left V 4 bases short and J 3 bases short, with 7 bases between. This CDR3 spans 13 amino acids. Per germline, CDR1 SGHKS and CDR2 YYEKEE (reference sequence). The DNA for the CDR3 is TGTGCCAGCAGCCCGGGTCCTAATGAAAAACTGTTTTTT. Translated, it gives CASSPGPNEKLFF.